The 30 T cell receptor beta chains in this list originate from one sample, sequenced in a study of Graves' ophthalmopathy and Graves' hyperthyroidism. Investigators amplified TCR beta CDR3 regions from RNA transcripts. After a first-round RT-PCR with HTBI primers, a second-round multiplex PCR was run. TCRdb passed the multiplex PCR reads through MiXCR, listing each CDR3 protein once. The table lists roughly 1.1 million distinct CDR3 sequences, 35% to 45% of them singletons. Sequences were obtained from peripheral blood or thyroid tissue (not recorded which). These TCRs come from an adult man with Graves' hyperthyroidism.

V is TRBV12-3 or TRBV12-4 and J is TRBJ2-5; the D gene is possibly TRBD1 (5 bases). Trimming removed 5 bases at V and 8 bases at J, with 15 bases between. The CDR3 has 13 residues. The CDR3 region has the DNA TGTGCCAGCAGTCGTGAAGAAGGGGTAACCCAGTACTTC. Protein sequence: CASSREEGVTQYF.

The chain joins TRBV5-1 to TRBJ1-1, with D unclear. The CDR3 extends over 12 amino acids. V lost 3 bases to trimming and J lost 8 bases, with 11 bases between them. CDR1 SGHRS and CDR2 YFSETQ come from the germline V gene. The CDR3 nucleotides read TGCGCCAGCAGCTCGGACCGGGTGGAAGCTTTCTTT. This codes for CASSSDRVEAFF.

This clonotype showed up many times. V and J are TRBV7-2 and TRBJ2-5; the D gene is possibly TRBD2 (5 bases). Germline V lookup: CDR1 SGHTA, CDR2 FQGNSA. Trimming stripped 2 bases from V and 4 bases from J, with 17 bases between. The CDR3 is 16 residues long. CDR3 residues: CASSLWAGSGVETQYF. CDR3 DNA sequence: TGTGCCAGCAGCTTATGGGCCGGCTCCGGGGTAGAGACCCAGTACTTC.

This rearrangement joins TRBV10-3 to TRBJ2-6, with D perhaps matching TRBD1 or TRBD2 (5 bases each). This CDR3 region has 13 residues. The V and J ends lost 6 bases and 3 bases respectively, with 6 bases between them. Looked up from germline, CDR1 is ENHRY and CDR2 is SYGVKD. The CDR3 DNA reads as TGTGCCATCAGGAGGGGTGGGGCCAACGTCCTGACTTTC. Its translation is CAIRRGGANVLTF.

The rearrangement joins TRBV15 to TRBJ1-1; no firm D call. V was clipped by 0 bases and J by 1 base, with 12 bases between them. The germline CDR1 and CDR2 sequences are LNHNV and YYDKDF (reference sequence). This CDR3 is built from 16 residues. The CDR3 DNA sequence: TGTGCCACCAGCAGAGATGGGAGGTCCCCGAACACTGAAGCTTTCTTT. This translates into CATSRDGRSPNTEAFF.

This clonotype was detected many times. The chain joins TRBV5-1 to TRBJ1-5; the D gene is possibly TRBD1 (5 bases). In germline, CDR1 is SGHRS, CDR2 YFSETQ. The CDR3 is 15 amino acids. The germline V and J ends were trimmed by 0 bases and 5 bases, with 12 bases remaining between them. CDR3 sequence (DNA): TGCGCCAGCAGCTTGGGGGCGAGCAGGGATCAGCCCCAGCATTTT. This gives the protein CASSLGASRDQPQHF. The full variable domain, in which reference TRBV5-1 and TRBJ1-5 provide the parts outside the CDR3, is KAGVTQTPRYLIKTRGQQVTLSCSPISGHRSVSWYQQTPGQGLQFLFEYFSETQRNKGNFPGRFSGRQFSNSRSEMNVSTLELGDSALYLCASSLGASRDQPQHFGDGTRLSIL.

This clonotype was counted many times. The chain combines TRBV11-2 with TRBJ1-6, with unresolved D. Trimming left V 0 bases short and J 7 bases short, with 10 bases between. In germline, CDR1 is SGHAT, CDR2 FQNNGV. This CDR3 has 15 amino acids. CDR3 amino acids: CASSLDLAVNSPLHF. CDR3 DNA sequence: TGTGCCAGCAGCTTAGACTTGGCGGTGAATTCACCCCTCCACTTT.

This clonotype showed up many times. V gene TRBV3-1 combines with J gene TRBJ1-2; no clear D gene. Trimming shortened V by 1 base and J by 0 bases, and 9 bases separated the two germline ends. The CDR3 covers 15 residues. The germline CDR1 and CDR2 sequences are LGHDT and YNNKEL (reference sequence). Written as DNA, the CDR3 is TGTGCCAGCAGCCAAGTGCCGGAATCTAACTATGGCTACACCTTC. Its translation: CASSQVPESNYGYTF.

This clonotype was counted many times. The chain uses TRBV7-7 and TRBJ2-5; D remains unclear. Trimming left V 4 bases short and J 5 bases short, with 17 bases between. From germline, CDR1 is SSHAT and CDR2 FNYEAQ (reference sequence). The CDR3 runs 15 residues. The CDR3 DNA is TGTGCCAGCAGCTCAAGCTTTACCGCCGGGGAGACCCAGTACTTC. Protein product: CASSSSFTAGETQYF.

This clonotype was seen at least ten times. V usage is TRBV19 and J usage is TRBJ1-2; weak D call: TRBD1 (5 bases). The CDR3 consists of 14 residues. Germline values: CDR1 LNHDA, CDR2 SQIVND (reference sequence). Trimming cost V 6 bases and J 7 bases, with 18 bases left between them. In nucleotides, the CDR3 is TGTGCCAGTAGGACAGACCATATCCCGGCTGGCTACACCTTC. This codes for CASRTDHIPAGYTF. The variable domain in full, with the rest retrieved from reference TRBV19 and TRBJ1-2, is DGGITQSPKYLFRKEGQNVTLSCEQNLNHDAMYWYRQDPGQGLRLIYYSQIVNDFQKGDIAEGYSVSREKKESFPLTVTSAQKNPTAFYLCASRTDHIPAGYTFGSGTRLTVV.

The V gene is TRBV10-3, the J gene TRBJ2-7; D may be TRBD2 (6 bases). V lost 0 bases, J lost 6 bases, and 6 bases lay in between. This CDR3 has 12 amino acids. The germline CDR1 and CDR2 sequences are ENHRY and SYGVKD. CDR3 DNA sequence: TGTGCCATCAGTGAGTCGGGAGGCGAGCAGTACTTC. Protein sequence: CAISESGGEQYF.

Ten or more counts support this clonotype. This chain links TRBV24-1 with TRBJ2-5; D may be TRBD2 (5 bases). V lost 5 bases to trimming and J lost 5 bases, with 17 bases between them. Germline assignment: CDR1 KGHDR and CDR2 SFDVKD. This CDR3 contains 15 residues. This CDR3 is CATSVVTSTTETQYF. CDR3 in DNA: TGTGCCACCAGTGTAGTTACTAGTACCACGGAGACCCAGTACTTC.

This clonotype was observed many times. The genes are TRBV7-2 and TRBJ1-2; 8 bases map to TRBD1. The germline CDR1 and CDR2 sequences are SGHTA and FQGNSA. The CDR3 runs to 18 residues. V lost 1 base to trimming and J lost 1 base; unmatched junction nucleotides: 11. The CDR3 here is CASSLEGAQGASNYGYTF. CDR3 bases: TGTGCCAGCAGCTTAGAGGGGGCGCAGGGGGCGAGTAACTATGGCTACACCTTC.

At least ten counts were recorded for this clonotype. The chain's CDR3 is CSARAGGNEQYF. CDR3 in DNA: TGCAGTGCTAGGGCGGGCGGGAACGAGCAGTACTTC. This chain connects TRBV20-1 to TRBJ2-7; D is perhaps TRBD2 (6 bases). This CDR3 spans 12 amino acids. The germline V gene encodes CDR1 DFQATT and CDR2 SNEGSKA (reference sequence). The V gene lost 3 bases and the J gene lost 5 bases, with 11 bases spanning the gap.

The V and J genes are TRBV6-2 or TRBV6-3 and TRBJ2-5; 11 bases are a match to TRBD2. Germline-derived CDR1 and CDR2 are MNHEY and SVGEGT. The CDR3 consists of 15 residues. Germline trimming cut 6 bases from V and 3 bases from J; bases unmatched to any gene: 6. The CDR3, as DNA: TGTGCCAGCAGCCCGGGACTAGCGGTGAAAGAGACCCAGTACTTC. This sequence encodes CASSPGLAVKETQYF.

This clonotype has at least ten counts. CDR3 DNA sequence: TGTGCCAGCAGTGACCCCCGCCGGACAGTCGAGCAGTACTTC. Its protein is CASSDPRRTVEQYF. The chain combines TRBV2 with TRBJ2-7; possibly TRBD1 for D (6 bases). The V gene's germline CDR1 is SNHLY and CDR2 FYNNEI. The V and J ends lost 3 bases and 6 bases respectively, with 15 bases between them. This CDR3 has 14 amino acids.

On this clonotype itself: Given a much more abundant clone one base away, this may be a read error. As the CDR3 is not closed by the conserved phenylalanine or tryptophan, this likely results from a read error. The chain has TRBV7-2 and TRBJ2-7; 9 bases line up with TRBD1. Germline trimming cut 5 bases from V and 0 bases from J; bases unmatched to any gene: 5. The CDR3 totals 15 residues. CDR1 is SGHTA, CDR2 FQGNSA, per germline. The CDR3 protein is CASSASTGGSYEQYL. CDR3 DNA: TGTGCCAGCAGCGCCTCGACAGGGGGCTCCTACGAGCAGTACCTC.

The chain combines TRBV10-3 with TRBJ1-4; no clear D gene. V was clipped by 6 bases and J by 7 bases, with 15 bases between them. This CDR3 spans 14 amino acids. The V gene's germline CDR1 is ENHRY and CDR2 SYGVKD. The CDR3 region is CAISEDLNTEKLFF. The CDR3 nucleotides are TGTGCCATCAGCGAGGACCTGAACACTGAAAAACTGTTTTTT.

In this sample, this clonotype turned up a few times. The chain carries TRBV12-3 or TRBV12-4 and TRBJ1-5; D perhaps matches TRBD1 (6 bases). Trimming removed 6 bases from V and 4 bases from J, with 13 bases in between. The CDR3 spans 14 residues. In DNA, the CDR3 is TGTGCCAGCAGGGTGACAGGAGGGAATCAGCCCCAGCATTTT. Residues: CASRVTGGNQPQHF.

This clonotype has a count of ten or more. The chain joins TRBV24-1 to TRBJ1-2; unclear D gene. Trimming removed 9 bases from V and 8 bases from J, with 12 bases in between. Germline loops: CDR1 KGHDR, CDR2 SFDVKD. The CDR3 has 11 amino acids. Written as DNA, the CDR3 is TGTGCCACCCGGGATTTCCGAGGCTACACCTTC. It specifies CATRDFRGYTF.

The V and J genes are TRBV5-1 and TRBJ1-1; D gene uncertain. V was trimmed by 0 bases and J by 2 bases, leaving 8 bases between them. In germline, CDR1 is SGHRS, CDR2 YFSETQ. CDR3 length: 14 amino acids. Here the CDR3 DNA reads TGCGCCAGCAGCTTGGAAGAATTCAACACTGAAGCTTTCTTT. Its translation: CASSLEEFNTEAFF. The full variable domain, rest sourced from reference TRBV5-1 and TRBJ1-1, is KAGVTQTPRYLIKTRGQQVTLSCSPISGHRSVSWYQQTPGQGLQFLFEYFSETQRNKGNFPGRFSGRQFSNSRSEMNVSTLELGDSALYLCASSLEEFNTEAFFGQGTRLTVV.

V is TRBV20-1 and J is TRBJ1-1; the D gene is possibly TRBD1 (5 bases). The CDR3 is 16 amino acids. V shed 5 bases and J shed 7 bases, with 26 bases lying between them. The germline V gene encodes CDR1 DFQATT and CDR2 SNEGSKA (reference sequence). CDR3 DNA: TGCAGTGCTGACCCAATGGGTAGGTGGGGGAATGGTGAAGCTTTCTTT. Its protein product is CSADPMGRWGNGEAFF.

This clonotype was detected ten times or more. The chain couples TRBV19 to TRBJ1-1; TRBD1 matches at 7 bases. The J segment lost 11 bases and the V segment lost 5 bases, leaving 11 bases of the junction unmatched. This CDR3 region has 13 residues. Germline V gene lookup returns CDR1 LNHDA and CDR2 SQIVND (reference sequence). The CDR3 is CASSVGTEYVAFF. The CDR3 DNA is TGTGCCAGTAGTGTCGGGACAGAATACGTGGCTTTCTTT.

This clonotype showed up many times. The gene calls are TRBV20-1 and TRBJ1-1; the match to TRBD1 covers 7 bases. Trimming cost V 3 bases and J 6 bases; bases outside gene matches: 19. There are 17 residues in the CDR3. Germline values: CDR1 DFQATT, CDR2 SNEGSKA (reference sequence). The CDR3 sequence is CSASLKRTGRLLSEAFF. CDR3 nucleotide sequence: TGCAGTGCTAGTCTGAAGAGGACAGGTCGGTTGCTCTCTGAAGCTTTCTTT.

This clonotype came up many times. The chain carries TRBV7-6 and TRBJ1-4; D may be TRBD1 (6 bases). Trimming took off 4 bases at V and 6 bases at J, with 15 bases between the two ends. Per the germline V gene, CDR1 is SGHVS and CDR2 is FNYEAQ. The length of the CDR3 is 15 residues. As DNA, the CDR3 is TGTGCCAGCAGCTGGGCGGGGGCGTCGGATGAAAAACTGTTTTTT. It translates to CASSWAGASDEKLFF. Full variable domain (remainder filled in from reference TRBV7-6 and TRBJ1-4): GAGVSQSPRYKVTKRGQDVALRCDPISGHVSLYWYRQALGQGPEFLTYFNYEAQQDKSGLPNDRFSAERPEGSISTLTIQRTEQRDSAMYRCASSWAGASDEKLFFGSGTQLSVL.

A note on this clonotype: This may be a read error: a much more frequent sequence differs by one nucleotide. Here the CDR3 DNA reads TGTACCAGCAGCGTAGACGCGGGGGCTGTCGAGCAGTACTTC. Amino acids: CTSSVDAGAVEQYF. The chain carries TRBV9 and TRBJ2-7; tentative D call: TRBD2 (7 bases). There are 14 residues in the CDR3. Germline V gives CDR1 SGDLS, CDR2 YYNGEE.

This clonotype has a handful of counts. The CDR3 DNA sequence: TGCGCCAGCAGCCAAGATCCCCAGCGGGCGTTCTACGAGCAGTACTTC. Translation: CASSQDPQRAFYEQYF. The V and J genes are TRBV4-1 and TRBJ2-7; a possible D gene is TRBD2 (6 bases). The length of the CDR3 is 16 residues. V was pared by 0 bases and J by 3 bases, with 15 bases between. CDR1 and CDR2 from the germline V gene are MGHRA and YSYEKL.

This clonotype was seen many times. The chain links TRBV7-2 to TRBJ2-2, with 10 bases that match TRBD2. The CDR3 sequence is 15 residues long. Per germline, CDR1 SGHTA and CDR2 FQGNSA. Germline trimming cut 5 bases from V and 7 bases from J; bases unmatched to any gene: 7. The CDR3: CASSPLAGVGGELFF. Here the CDR3 DNA reads TGTGCCAGCAGCCCCCTAGCGGGAGTCGGCGGGGAGCTGTTTTTT.

This rearrangement joins TRBV29-1 to TRBJ2-6, with D possibly being TRBD1 (6 bases). Germline CDR1 is SQVTM and CDR2 is ANQGSEA. V lost 6 bases to trimming and J lost 4 bases, with 10 bases between them. This CDR3 region has 13 residues. The CDR3 nucleotides are TGCAGCGTGACCGGGACAGGGGCCAACGTCCTGACTTTC. It is translated as CSVTGTGANVLTF.

This clonotype was recorded at least ten times. The chain employs TRBV29-1 and TRBJ1-1; maybe TRBD1 (5 bases). V was trimmed by 4 bases and J by 4 bases, leaving 16 bases between them. Germline V CDR1 and CDR2: SQVTM, ANQGSEA. The CDR3 spans 14 residues. The CDR3: CSVAVGLGGTEAFF. The DNA of the CDR3 is TGCAGCGTTGCGGTGGGTCTCGGGGGCACTGAAGCTTTCTTT.